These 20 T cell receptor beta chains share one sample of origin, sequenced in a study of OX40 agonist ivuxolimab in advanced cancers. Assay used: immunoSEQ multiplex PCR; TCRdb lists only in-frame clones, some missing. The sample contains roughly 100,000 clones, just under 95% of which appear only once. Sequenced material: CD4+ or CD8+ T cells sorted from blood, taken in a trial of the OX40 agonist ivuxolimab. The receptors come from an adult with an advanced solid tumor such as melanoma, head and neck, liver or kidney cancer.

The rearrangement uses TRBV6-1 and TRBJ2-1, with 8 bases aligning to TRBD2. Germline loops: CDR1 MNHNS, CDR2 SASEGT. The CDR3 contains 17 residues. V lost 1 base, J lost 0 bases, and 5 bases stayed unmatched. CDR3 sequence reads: CASSEGLASSSYNEQFF. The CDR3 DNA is TGTGCCAGCAGTGAAGGACTAGCGAGCAGCTCCTACAATGAGCAGTTCTTC.

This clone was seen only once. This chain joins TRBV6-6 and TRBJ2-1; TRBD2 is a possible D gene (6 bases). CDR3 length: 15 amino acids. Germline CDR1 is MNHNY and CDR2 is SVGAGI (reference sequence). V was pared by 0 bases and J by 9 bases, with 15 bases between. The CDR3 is CASSYSGGPSAEQFF. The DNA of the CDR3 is TGTGCCAGCAGTTACTCCGGAGGGCCATCGGCTGAGCAGTTCTTC.

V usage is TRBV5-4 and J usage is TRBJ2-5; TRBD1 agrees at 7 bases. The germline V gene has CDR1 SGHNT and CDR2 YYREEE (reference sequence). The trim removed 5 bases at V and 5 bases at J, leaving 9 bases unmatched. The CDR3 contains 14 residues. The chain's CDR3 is CASRGERGRETQYF. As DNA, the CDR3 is TGTGCCAGCAGAGGGGAGAGGGGGCGGGAGACCCAGTACTTC. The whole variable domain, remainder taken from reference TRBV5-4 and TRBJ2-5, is ETGVTQSPTHLIKTRGQQVTLRCSSQSGHNTVSWYQQALGQGPQFIFQYYREEENGRGNFPPRFSGLQFPNYSSELNVNALELDDSALYLCASRGERGRETQYFGPGTRLLVL.

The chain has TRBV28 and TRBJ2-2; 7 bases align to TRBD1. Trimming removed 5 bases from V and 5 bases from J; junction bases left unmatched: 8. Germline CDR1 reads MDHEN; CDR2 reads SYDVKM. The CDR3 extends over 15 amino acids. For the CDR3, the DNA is TGTGCCAGCAGTCCCCCGGGACAGAGGACCGGGGAGCTGTTTTTT. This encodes CASSPPGQRTGELFF.

The chain's CDR3 is CASSIVGGLSSYNEQFF. The CDR3 nucleotides read TGTGCCAGTAGTATTGTAGGGGGGCTCAGCTCCTACAATGAGCAGTTCTTC. V gene TRBV19 combines with J gene TRBJ2-1; perhaps D is TRBD1 or TRBD2 (6 bases each). Trimming stripped 3 bases from V and 0 bases from J, with 15 bases between. The germline gives CDR1 LNHDA, CDR2 SQIVND (reference sequence). This CDR3 region has 17 residues. Full variable domain (outside the CDR3, taken from reference TRBV19 and TRBJ2-1): DGGITQSPKYLFRKEGQNVTLSCEQNLNHDAMYWYRQDPGQGLRLIYYSQIVNDFQKGDIAEGYSVSREKKESFPLTVTSAQKNPTAFYLCASSIVGGLSSYNEQFFGPGTRLTVL.

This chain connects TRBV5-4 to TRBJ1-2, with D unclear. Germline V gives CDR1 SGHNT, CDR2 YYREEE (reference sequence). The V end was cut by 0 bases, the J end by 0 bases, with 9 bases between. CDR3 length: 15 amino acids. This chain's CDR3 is CASSLGQSSNYGYTF. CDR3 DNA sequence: TGTGCCAGCAGCTTGGGTCAGTCGTCTAACTATGGCTACACCTTC.

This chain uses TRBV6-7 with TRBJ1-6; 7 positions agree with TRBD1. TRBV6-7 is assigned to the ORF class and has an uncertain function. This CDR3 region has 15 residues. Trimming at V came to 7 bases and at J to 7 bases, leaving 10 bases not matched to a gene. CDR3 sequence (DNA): TGTGCCAGCATCTTCGCCGGGACAGCCAATTCACCCCTCCACTTT. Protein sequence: CASIFAGTANSPLHF.

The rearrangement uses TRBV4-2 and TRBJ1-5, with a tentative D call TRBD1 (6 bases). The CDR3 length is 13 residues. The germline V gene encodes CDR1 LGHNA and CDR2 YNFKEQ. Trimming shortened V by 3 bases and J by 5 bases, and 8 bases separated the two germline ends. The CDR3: CASSQGAYQPQHF. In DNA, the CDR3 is TGTGCCAGCAGCCAGGGGGCCTATCAGCCCCAGCATTTT.

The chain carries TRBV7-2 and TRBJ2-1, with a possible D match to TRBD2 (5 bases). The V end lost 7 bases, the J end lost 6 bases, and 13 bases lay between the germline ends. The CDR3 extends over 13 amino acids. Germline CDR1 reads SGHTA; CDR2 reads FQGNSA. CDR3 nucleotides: TGTGCCAGCACTGAGGGTCGGGCCAATGAGCAGTTCTTC. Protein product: CASTEGRANEQFF.

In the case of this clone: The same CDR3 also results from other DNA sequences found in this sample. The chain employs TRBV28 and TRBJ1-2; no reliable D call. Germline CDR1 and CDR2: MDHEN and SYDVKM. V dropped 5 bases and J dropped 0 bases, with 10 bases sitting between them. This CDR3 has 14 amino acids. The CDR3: CASSPPGTNYGYTF. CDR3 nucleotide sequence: TGTGCCAGCAGTCCCCCGGGTACTAACTATGGCTACACCTTC.

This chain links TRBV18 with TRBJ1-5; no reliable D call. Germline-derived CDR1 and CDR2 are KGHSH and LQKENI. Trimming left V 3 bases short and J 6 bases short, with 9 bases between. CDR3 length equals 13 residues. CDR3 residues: CASSPHEGQPQHF. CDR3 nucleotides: TGTGCCAGCTCACCCCACGAAGGTCAGCCCCAGCATTTT.

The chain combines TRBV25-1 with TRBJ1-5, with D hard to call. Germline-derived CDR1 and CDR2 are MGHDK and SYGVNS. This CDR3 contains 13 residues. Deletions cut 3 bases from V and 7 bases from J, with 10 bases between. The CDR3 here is CASSDSFGQPQHF. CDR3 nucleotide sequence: TGTGCCAGCAGTGACAGTTTCGGCCAGCCCCAGCATTTT.

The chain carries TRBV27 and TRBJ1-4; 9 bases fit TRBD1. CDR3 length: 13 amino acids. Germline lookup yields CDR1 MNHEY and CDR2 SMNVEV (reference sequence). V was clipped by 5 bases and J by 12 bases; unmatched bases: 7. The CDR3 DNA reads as TGTGCCAGCAGTACTGGACAGGGGCGGGAACTGTTTTTT. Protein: CASSTGQGRELFF.

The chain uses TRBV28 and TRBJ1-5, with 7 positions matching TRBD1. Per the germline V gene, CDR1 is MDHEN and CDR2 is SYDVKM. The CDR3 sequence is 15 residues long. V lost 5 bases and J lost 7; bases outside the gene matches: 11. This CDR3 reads CASSQGTGEEQPQHF. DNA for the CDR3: TGTGCCAGCAGTCAGGGAACAGGGGAAGAACAGCCCCAGCATTTT.

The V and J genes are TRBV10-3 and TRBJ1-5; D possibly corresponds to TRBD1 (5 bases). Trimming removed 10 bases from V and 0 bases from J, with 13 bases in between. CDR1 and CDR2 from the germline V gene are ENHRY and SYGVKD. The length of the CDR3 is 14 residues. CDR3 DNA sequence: TGTGCCACCGGGGGGGGATATAGCAATCAGCCCCAGCATTTT. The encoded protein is CATGGGYSNQPQHF.

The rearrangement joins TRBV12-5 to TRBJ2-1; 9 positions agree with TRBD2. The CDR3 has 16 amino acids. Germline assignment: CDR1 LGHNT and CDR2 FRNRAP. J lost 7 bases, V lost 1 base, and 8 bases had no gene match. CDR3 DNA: TGTGCTAGTGGTTTGGGCGGTAGCGGGAGTGGGAATGAGCAGTTCTTC. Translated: CASGLGGSGSGNEQFF.

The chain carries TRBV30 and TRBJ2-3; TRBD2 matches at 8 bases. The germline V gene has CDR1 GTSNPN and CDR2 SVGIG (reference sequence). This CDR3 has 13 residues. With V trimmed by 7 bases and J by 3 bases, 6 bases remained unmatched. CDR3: CASSAGVTDTQYF. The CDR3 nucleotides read TGTGCCTCCTCAGCGGGAGTGACAGATACGCAGTATTTT.

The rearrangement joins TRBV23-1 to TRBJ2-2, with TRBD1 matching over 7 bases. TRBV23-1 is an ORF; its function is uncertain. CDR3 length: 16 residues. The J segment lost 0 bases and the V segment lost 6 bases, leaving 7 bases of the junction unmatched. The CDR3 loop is CASSPTGTANTGELFF. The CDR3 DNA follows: TGCGCCAGCAGCCCAACCGGGACAGCGAACACCGGGGAGCTGTTTTTT.

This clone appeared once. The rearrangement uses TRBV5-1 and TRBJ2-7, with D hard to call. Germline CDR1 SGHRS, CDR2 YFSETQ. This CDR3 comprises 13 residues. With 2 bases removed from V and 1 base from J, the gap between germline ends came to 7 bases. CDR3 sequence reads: CASSFLGSYEQYF. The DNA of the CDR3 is TGCGCCAGCAGCTTCCTTGGGTCCTACGAGCAGTACTTC. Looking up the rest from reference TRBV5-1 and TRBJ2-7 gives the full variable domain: KAGVTQTPRYLIKTRGQQVTLSCSPISGHRSVSWYQQTPGQGLQFLFEYFSETQRNKGNFPGRFSGRQFSNSRSEMNVSTLELGDSALYLCASSFLGSYEQYFGPGTRLTVT.

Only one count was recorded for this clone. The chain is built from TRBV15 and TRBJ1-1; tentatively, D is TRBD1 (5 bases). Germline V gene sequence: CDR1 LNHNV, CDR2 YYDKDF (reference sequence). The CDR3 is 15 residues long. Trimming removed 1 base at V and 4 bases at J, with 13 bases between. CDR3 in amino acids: CATSRGYPGGTEAFF. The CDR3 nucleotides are TGTGCCACCAGCAGAGGCTACCCGGGGGGCACTGAAGCTTTCTTT.